The source of this TCR beta chain is a study of multiple sclerosis patients with progressive multifocal leukoencephalopathy. This clone was observed a handful of times. Its specificity is unknown. The assay was immunoSEQ multiplex PCR, and TCRdb's table has in-frame clones only and misses some. The sample consists of about 33,000 clones, more than 85% of them appearing once. Overall study results and limits: Findings may reflect JC virus infection or just general immunocompromise.

Trimming took 2 bases from V and 5 from J, leaving 10 bases between them. The CDR3 is made up of 13 amino acids. Germline-derived CDR1 and CDR2 are SSHAT and FNYEAQ (reference sequence). Time point in this sample: time of PML onset. This receptor was obtained from a human donor with progressive multifocal leukoencephalopathy. This rearrangement joins TRBV7-7 to TRBJ2-7; D might be TRBD1 or TRBD2, each matching 5 bases. Here the sequenced sample was PBMCs, taken from a patient treated with natalizumab. This chain's CDR3 is CASSLRGEDEQYF. In nucleotides, the CDR3 is TGTGCCAGCAGCTTAAGGGGAGAGGACGAGCAGTACTTC.